What follows is one T cell receptor beta chain and its context. As yet, its antigen is unknown. These data are taken from a study of post-analysis software for immune sequencing data. Study-level findings and limits: With TRBV5-6, TRBV5-1 and TRBV20-1 included, about five TRBV segments were more frequent in patients than in controls.

Unique molecular identifiers were built into the TCR beta cDNA libraries. TCRdb reprocessed the PCR reads via MiXCR and lists one record per CDR3 protein. Of roughly 870,000 distinct CDR3 sequences listed, 53% were seen once; the top ten hold approximately 4.2%. The length of the CDR3 is 15 residues. Germline V gives CDR1 SQVTM, CDR2 ANQGSEA. Between the trimmed V and J ends, which lost 8 bases and 6 bases, there was a span of 25 bases. The source material was blood. V is TRBV29-1 and J is TRBJ1-2; D is possibly TRBD1 (6 bases). The receptor comes from a girl aged 5-17 years with multiple sclerosis. The CDR3 DNA reads TGCAGCACCTGGACGGGACACCGGGGGGATAATGGCTACACCTTC. This encodes CSTWTGHRGDNGYTF.